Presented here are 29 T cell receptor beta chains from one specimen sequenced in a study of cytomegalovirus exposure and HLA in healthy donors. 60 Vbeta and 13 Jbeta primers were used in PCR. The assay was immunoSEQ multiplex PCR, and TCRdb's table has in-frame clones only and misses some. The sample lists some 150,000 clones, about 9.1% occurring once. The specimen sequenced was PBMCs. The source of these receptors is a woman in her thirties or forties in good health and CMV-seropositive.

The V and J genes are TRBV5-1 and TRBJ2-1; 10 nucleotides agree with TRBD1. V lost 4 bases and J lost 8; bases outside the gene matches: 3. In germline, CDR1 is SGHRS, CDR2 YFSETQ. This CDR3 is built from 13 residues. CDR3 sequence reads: CASSPGTGDEQFF. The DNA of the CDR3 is TGCGCCAGCAGCCCCGGGACAGGGGATGAGCAGTTCTTC.

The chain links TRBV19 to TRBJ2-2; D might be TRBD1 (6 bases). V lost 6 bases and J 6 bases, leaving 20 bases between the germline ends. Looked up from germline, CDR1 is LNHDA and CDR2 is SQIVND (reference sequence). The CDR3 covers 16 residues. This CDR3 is CASRGMGAIRAGELFF. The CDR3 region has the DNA TGTGCCAGTAGAGGCATGGGGGCTATTAGGGCCGGGGAGCTGTTTTTT.

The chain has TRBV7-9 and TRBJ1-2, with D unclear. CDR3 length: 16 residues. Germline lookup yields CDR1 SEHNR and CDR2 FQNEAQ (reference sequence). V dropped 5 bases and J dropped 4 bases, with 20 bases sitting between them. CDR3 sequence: CASSTPERTGIYGYTF. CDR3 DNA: TGTGCCAGCAGCACTCCAGAACGGACTGGGATCTATGGCTACACCTTC.

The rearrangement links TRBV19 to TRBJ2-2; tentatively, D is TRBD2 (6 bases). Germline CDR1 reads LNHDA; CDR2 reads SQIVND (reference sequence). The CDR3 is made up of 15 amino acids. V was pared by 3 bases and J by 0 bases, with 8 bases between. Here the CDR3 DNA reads TGTGCCAGTAGTATGGAGGGATCGAACACCGGGGAGCTGTTTTTT. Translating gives CASSMEGSNTGELFF.

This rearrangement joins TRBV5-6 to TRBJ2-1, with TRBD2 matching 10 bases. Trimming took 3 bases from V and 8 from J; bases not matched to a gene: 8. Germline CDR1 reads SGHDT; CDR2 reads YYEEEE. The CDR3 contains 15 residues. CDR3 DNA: TGTGCCAGCAGCTCCCTAGCGGGGGCCAGAGATGAGCAGTTCTTC. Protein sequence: CASSSLAGARDEQFF.

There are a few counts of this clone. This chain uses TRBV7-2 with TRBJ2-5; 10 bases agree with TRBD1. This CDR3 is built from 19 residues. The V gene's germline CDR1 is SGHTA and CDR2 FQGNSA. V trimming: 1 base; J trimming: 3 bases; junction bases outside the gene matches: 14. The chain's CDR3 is CASSLGRPGPGTGEETQYF. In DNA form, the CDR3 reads TGTGCCAGCAGCTTAGGGAGGCCAGGGCCCGGGACAGGGGAAGAGACCCAGTACTTC. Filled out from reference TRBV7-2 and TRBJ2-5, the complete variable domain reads GAGVSQSPSNKVTEKGKDVELRCDPISGHTALYWYRQSLGQGLEFLIYFQGNSAPDKSGLPSDRFSAERTGGSVSTLTIQRTQQEDSAVYLCASSLGRPGPGTGEETQYFGPGTRLLVL.

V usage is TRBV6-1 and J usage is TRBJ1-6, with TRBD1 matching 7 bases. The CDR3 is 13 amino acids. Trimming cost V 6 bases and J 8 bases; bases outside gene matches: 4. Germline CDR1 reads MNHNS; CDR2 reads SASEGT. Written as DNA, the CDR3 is TGTGCCAGCAGGGCTCAGGGGGATTCACCCCTCCACTTT. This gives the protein CASRAQGDSPLHF.

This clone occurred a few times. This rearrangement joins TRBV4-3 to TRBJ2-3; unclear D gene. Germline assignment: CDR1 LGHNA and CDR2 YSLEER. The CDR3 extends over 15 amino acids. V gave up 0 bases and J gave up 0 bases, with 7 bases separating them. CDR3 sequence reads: CASSQDAQSTDTQYF. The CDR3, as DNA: TGCGCCAGCAGCCAAGATGCCCAGAGCACAGATACGCAGTATTTT.

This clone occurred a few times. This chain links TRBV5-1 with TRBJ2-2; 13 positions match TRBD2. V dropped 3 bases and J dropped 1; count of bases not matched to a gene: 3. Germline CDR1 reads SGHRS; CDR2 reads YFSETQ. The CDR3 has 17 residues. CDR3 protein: CASSSGLAGLNTGELFF. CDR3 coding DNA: TGCGCCAGCAGCTCGGGACTAGCGGGGTTGAACACCGGGGAGCTGTTTTTT.

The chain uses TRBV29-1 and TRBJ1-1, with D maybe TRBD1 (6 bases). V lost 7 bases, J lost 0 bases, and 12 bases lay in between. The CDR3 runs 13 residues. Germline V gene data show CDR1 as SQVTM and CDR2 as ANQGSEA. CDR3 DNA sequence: TGCAGCGCCCGGTGGGGGCTGAACACTGAAGCTTTCTTT. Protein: CSARWGLNTEAFF. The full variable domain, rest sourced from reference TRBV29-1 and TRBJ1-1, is SAVISQKPSRDICQRGTSLTIQCQVDSQVTMMFWYRQQPGQSLTLIATANQGSEATYESGFVIDKFPISRPNLTFSTLTVSNMSPEDSSIYLCSARWGLNTEAFFGQGTRLTVV.

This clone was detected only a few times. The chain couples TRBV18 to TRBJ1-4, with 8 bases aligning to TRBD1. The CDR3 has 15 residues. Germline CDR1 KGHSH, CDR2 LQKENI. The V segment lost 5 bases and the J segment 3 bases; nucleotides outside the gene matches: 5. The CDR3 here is CASSAGGLSNEKLFF. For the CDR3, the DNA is TGTGCCAGCTCAGCAGGGGGCCTCTCTAATGAAAAACTGTTTTTT.

The CDR3 loop reads CASNATSVETQYF. CDR3 nucleotide sequence: TGTGCCAGCAATGCCACTAGCGTGGAGACCCAGTACTTC. The chain recombines TRBV6-4 with TRBJ2-5, with 7 bases aligning to TRBD2. This CDR3 is built from 13 residues. Germline CDR1 reads MRHNA; CDR2 reads SNTAGT. Trimming removed 7 bases from V and 5 bases from J; junction bases left unmatched: 7.

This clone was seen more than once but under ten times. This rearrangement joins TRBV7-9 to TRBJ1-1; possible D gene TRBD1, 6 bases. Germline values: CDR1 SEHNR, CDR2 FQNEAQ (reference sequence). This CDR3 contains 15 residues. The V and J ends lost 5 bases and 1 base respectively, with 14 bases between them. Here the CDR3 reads CASSPRDTRNTEAFF. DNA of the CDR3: TGTGCCAGCAGCCCCCGGGACACTAGGAACACTGAAGCTTTCTTT.

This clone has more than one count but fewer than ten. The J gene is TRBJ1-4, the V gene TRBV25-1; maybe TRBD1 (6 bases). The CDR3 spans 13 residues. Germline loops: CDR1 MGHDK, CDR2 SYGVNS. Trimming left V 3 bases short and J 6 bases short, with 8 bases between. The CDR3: CASSEAGDEKLFF. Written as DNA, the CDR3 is TGTGCCAGCAGTGAGGCAGGGGATGAAAAACTGTTTTTT.

CDR3 DNA: TGCGCCAGCAGCTTGGGCTCTAGCGGGGGGCTCCAAGAGACCCAGTACTTC. This sequence encodes CASSLGSSGGLQETQYF. V is TRBV5-1 and J is TRBJ2-5; 11 nucleotides align to TRBD2. This CDR3 is built from 17 residues. Germline V lookup: CDR1 SGHRS, CDR2 YFSETQ. The V gene end was trimmed by 0 bases and the J gene end by 1 base; junction bases not matched to a gene: 5.

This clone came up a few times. DNA of the CDR3: TGTGCCAGCTCACCACCGATAGGGGGCGATACCTACGAGCAGTACTTC. Amino acid sequence: CASSPPIGGDTYEQYF. J is TRBJ2-7 and V is TRBV18; TRBD1 matches at 7 bases. Germline values: CDR1 KGHSH, CDR2 LQKENI. J gave up 2 bases and V 0 bases, and 7 bases lay outside the gene matches. The CDR3 is 16 amino acids.

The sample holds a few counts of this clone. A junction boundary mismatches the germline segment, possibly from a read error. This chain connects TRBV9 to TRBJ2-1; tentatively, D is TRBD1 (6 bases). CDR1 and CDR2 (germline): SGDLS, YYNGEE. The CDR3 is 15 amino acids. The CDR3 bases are TGTGCCAGCAGCGTAGCTGTGGGACATAACAATGAACAGTTCTTC. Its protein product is CASSVAVGHNNEQFF.

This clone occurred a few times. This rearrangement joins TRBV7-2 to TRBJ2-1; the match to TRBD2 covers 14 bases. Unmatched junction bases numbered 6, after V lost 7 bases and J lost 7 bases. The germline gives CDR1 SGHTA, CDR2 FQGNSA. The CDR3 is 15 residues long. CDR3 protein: CASTETSGGANEQFF. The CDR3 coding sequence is TGTGCCAGCACCGAGACTAGCGGGGGGGCTAATGAGCAGTTCTTC.

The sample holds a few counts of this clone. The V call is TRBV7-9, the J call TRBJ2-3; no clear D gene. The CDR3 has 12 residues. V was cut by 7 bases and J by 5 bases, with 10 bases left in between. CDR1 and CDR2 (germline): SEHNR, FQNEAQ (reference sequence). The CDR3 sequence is CASTSTGDTQYF. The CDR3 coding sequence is TGTGCCAGCACCTCAACGGGAGATACGCAGTATTTT.

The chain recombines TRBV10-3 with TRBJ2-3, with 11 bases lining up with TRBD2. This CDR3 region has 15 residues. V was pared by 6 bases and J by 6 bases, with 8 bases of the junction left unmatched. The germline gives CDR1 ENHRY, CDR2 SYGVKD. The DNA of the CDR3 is TGTGCCATCAGCGGACTAGCGGGCGTTCAGGATACGCAGTATTTT. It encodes CAISGLAGVQDTQYF.

CDR3 sequence (DNA): TGTGCCAGCAGTGCCTCCATGGTACCGGGGCAGTACTTC. Translated: CASSASMVPGQYF. The genes are TRBV6-1 and TRBJ2-7, with D hard to call. The CDR3 covers 13 residues. CDR1 is MNHNS, CDR2 SASEGT, per germline. With 4 bases removed from V and 9 bases from J, the gap between germline ends came to 16 bases.

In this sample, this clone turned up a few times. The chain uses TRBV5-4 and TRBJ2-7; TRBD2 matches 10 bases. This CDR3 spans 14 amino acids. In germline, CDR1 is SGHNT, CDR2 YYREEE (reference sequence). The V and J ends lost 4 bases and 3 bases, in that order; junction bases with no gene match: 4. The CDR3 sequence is CASSLSSGGYEQYF. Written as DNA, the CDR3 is TGTGCCAGCAGCCTTTCTAGCGGGGGCTACGAGCAGTACTTC. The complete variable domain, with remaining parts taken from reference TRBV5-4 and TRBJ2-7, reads ETGVTQSPTHLIKTRGQQVTLRCSSQSGHNTVSWYQQALGQGPQFIFQYYREEENGRGNFPPRFSGLQFPNYSSELNVNALELDDSALYLCASSLSSGGYEQYFGPGTRLTVT.

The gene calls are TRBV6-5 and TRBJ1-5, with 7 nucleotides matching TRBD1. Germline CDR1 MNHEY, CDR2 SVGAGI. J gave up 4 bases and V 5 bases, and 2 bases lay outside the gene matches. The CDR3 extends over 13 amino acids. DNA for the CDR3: TGTGCCAGCAGTAAGACAGGGAATCAGCCCCAGCATTTT. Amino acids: CASSKTGNQPQHF.

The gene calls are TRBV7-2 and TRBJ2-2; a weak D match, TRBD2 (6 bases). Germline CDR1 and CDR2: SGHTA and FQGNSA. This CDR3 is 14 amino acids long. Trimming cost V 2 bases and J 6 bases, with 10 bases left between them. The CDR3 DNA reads TGTGCCAGCAGCTTAATGGGGGAGGCCGGGGAGCTGTTTTTT. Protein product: CASSLMGEAGELFF.

The chain's CDR3 is CASRDLNTEAFF. For the CDR3, the DNA is TGTGCCAGCAGGGACTTGAACACTGAAGCTTTCTTT. The J gene is TRBJ1-1, the V gene TRBV28; D not resolved. From germline, CDR1 is MDHEN and CDR2 SYDVKM. Deletions cut 6 bases from V and 0 bases from J, with 5 bases between. The CDR3 is 12 residues long.

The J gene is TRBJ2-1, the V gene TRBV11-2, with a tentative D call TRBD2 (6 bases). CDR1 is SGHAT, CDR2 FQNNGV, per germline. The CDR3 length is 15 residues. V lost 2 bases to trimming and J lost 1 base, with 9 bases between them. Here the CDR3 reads CASSLRRVSYNEQFF. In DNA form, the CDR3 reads TGTGCCAGCAGCTTAAGGAGGGTTTCCTACAATGAGCAGTTCTTC.

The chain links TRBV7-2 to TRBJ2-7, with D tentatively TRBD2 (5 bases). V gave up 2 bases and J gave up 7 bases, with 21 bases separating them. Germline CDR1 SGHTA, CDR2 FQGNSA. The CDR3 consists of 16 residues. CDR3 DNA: TGTGCCAGCAGCTTAAGTAGGCCGACTACCCCGTGGGAGCAGTACTTC. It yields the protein CASSLSRPTTPWEQYF.

CDR3 nucleotide sequence: TGTGCCAGCTCACCAGACAGGTCCGGGGAGCTGTTTTTT. Encoded protein: CASSPDRSGELFF. The V call is TRBV18, the J call TRBJ2-2; D is perhaps TRBD1 (6 bases). The CDR3 covers 13 residues. Germline V gene data show CDR1 as KGHSH and CDR2 as LQKENI. The germline V and J ends were trimmed by 2 bases and 6 bases, with 7 bases remaining between them. Based on the CDR3 plus reference TRBV18 and TRBJ2-2, the full variable domain is NAGVMQNPRHLVRRRGQEARLRCSPMKGHSHVYWYRQLPEEGLKFMVYLQKENIIDESGMPKERFSAEFPKEGPSILRIQQVVRGDSAAYFCASSPDRSGELFFGEGSRLTVL.

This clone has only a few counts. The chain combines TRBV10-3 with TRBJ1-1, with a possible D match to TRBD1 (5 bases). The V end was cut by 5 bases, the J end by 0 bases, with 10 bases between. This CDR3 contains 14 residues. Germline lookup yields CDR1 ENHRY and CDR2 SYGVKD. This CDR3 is CAISPRALNTEAFF. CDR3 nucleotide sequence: TGTGCCATCAGTCCCAGGGCCCTGAACACTGAAGCTTTCTTT.